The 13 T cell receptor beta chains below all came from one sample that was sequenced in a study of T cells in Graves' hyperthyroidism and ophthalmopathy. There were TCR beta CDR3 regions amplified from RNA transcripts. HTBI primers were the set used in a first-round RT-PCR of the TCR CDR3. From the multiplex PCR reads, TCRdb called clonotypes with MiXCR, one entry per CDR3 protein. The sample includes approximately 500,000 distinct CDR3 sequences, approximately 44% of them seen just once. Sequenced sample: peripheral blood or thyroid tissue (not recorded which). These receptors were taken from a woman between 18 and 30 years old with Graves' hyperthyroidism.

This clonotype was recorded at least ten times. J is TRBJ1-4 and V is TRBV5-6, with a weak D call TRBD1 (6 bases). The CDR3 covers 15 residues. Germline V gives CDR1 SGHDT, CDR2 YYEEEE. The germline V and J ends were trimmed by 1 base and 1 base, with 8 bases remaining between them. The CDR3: CASSLRGRTNEKLFF. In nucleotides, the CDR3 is TGTGCCAGCAGCTTGCGGGGGCGAACTAATGAAAAACTGTTTTTT.

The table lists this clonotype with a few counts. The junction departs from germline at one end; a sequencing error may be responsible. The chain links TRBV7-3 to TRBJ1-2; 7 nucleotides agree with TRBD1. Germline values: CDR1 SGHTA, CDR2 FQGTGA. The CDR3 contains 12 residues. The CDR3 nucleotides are TGTGCCAGCAGCGATTACAGGGGAGCCACGATCTTC. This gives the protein CASSDYRGATIF.

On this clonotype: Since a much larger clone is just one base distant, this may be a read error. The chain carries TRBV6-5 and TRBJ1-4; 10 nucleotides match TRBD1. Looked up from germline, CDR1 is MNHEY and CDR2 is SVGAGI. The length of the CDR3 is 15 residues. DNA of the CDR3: TGTGCCGGCAGTTACCTAGGACAGGGGGGTGAAAAACTGTTTTTT. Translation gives CAGSYLGQGGEKLFF.

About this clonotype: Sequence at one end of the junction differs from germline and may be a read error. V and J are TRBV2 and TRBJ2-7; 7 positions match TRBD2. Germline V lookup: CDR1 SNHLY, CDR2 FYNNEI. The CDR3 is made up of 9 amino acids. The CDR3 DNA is TGTGCCAGCAGTGCCGGGAGGCGTTTC. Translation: CASSAGRRF.

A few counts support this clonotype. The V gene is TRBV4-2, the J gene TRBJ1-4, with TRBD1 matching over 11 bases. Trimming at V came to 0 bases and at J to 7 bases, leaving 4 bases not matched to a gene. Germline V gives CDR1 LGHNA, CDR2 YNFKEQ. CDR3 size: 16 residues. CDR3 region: CASSQELGTGGEKLFF. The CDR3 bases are TGTGCCAGCAGCCAAGAATTGGGGACAGGGGGTGAAAAACTGTTTTTT.

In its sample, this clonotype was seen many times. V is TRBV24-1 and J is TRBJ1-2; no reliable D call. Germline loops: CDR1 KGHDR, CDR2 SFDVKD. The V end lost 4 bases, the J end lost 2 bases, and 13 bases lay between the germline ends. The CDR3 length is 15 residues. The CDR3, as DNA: TGTGCCACCAGTGACCCTCTGACTGGGAACTATGGCTACACCTTC. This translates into CATSDPLTGNYGYTF.

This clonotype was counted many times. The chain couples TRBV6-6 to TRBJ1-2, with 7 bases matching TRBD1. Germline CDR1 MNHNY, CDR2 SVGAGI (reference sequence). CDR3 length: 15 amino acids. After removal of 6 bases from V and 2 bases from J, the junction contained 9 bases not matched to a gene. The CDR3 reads CASSHVWGQNYGYTF. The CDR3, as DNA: TGTGCCAGCAGCCACGTTTGGGGACAGAACTATGGCTACACCTTC.

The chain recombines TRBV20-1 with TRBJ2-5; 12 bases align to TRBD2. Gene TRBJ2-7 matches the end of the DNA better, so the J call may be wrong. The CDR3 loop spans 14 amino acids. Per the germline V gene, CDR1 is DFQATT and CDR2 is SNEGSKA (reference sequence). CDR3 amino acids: CSARASGRGLEQYF. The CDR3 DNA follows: TGCAGTGCTAGGGCTAGCGGGAGGGGTCTCGAGCAGTACTTC.

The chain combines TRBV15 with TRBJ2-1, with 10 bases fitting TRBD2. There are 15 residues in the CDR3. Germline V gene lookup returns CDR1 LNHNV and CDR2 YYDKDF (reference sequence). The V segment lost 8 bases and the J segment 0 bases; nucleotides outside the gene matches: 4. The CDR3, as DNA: TGTGCCACCCTCCTAGCGGGAGCCTCCTACAATGAGCAGTTCTTC. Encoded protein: CATLLAGASYNEQFF.

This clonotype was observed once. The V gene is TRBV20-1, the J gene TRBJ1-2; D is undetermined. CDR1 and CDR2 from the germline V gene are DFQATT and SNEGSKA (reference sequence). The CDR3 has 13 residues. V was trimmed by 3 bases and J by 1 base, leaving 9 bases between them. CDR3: CSARLSDNYGYTF. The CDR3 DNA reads TGCAGTGCTAGGCTGTCCGATAACTATGGCTACACCTTC.

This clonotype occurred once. CDR3: CSAAGSGEQYF. CDR3 nucleotides: TGCAGCGCCGCGGGAAGCGGCGAGCAGTACTTC. This rearrangement joins TRBV29-1 to TRBJ2-7; maybe TRBD2 (6 bases). Trimming shortened V by 7 bases and J by 6 bases, and 13 bases separated the two germline ends. This CDR3 is built from 11 residues. Germline V gives CDR1 SQVTM, CDR2 ANQGSEA.

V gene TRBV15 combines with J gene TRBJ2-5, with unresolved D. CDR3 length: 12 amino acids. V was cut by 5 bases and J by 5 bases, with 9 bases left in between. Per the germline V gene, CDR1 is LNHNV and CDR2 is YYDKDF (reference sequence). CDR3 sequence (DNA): TGTGCCACCAGCCAAGATCGGGAGACCCAGTACTTC. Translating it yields CATSQDRETQYF.

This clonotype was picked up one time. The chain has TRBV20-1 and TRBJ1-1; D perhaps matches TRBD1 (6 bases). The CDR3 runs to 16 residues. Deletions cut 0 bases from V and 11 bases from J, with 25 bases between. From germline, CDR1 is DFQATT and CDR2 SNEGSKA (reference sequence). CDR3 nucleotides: TGCAGTGCTAGAGATTTGGGCAATGGGATCTGGACAGCGGCTTTCTTT. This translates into CSARDLGNGIWTAAFF.